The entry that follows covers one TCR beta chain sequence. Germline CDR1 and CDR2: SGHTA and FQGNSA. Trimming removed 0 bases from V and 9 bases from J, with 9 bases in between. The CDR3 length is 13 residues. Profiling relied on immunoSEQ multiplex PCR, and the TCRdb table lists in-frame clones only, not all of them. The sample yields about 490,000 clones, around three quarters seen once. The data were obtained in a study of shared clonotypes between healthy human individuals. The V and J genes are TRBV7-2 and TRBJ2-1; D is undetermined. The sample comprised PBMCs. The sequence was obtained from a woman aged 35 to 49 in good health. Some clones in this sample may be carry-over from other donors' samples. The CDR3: CASSLALIGEQFF. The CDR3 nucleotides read TGTGCCAGCAGCTTAGCGCTCATCGGTGAGCAGTTCTTC. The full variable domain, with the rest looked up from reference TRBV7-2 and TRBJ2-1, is GAGVSQSPSNKVTEKGKDVELRCDPISGHTALYWYRQSLGQGLEFLIYFQGNSAPDKSGLPSDRFSAERTGGSVSTLTIQRTQQEDSAVYLCASSLALIGEQFFGPGTRLTVL.